The clone carrying this TCR beta chain was found once. The assay was immunoSEQ multiplex PCR, and TCRdb's table has in-frame clones only and misses some. The data show about 40,000 clones, approximately 88% seen once. The data stem from a study of T cell changes during pregnancy in multiple sclerosis. The CDR3 has 16 residues. Looked up from germline, CDR1 is MNHEY and CDR2 is SVGAGI. The V and J ends lost 4 bases and 1 base, in that order; junction bases with no gene match: 5. The chain combines TRBV6-5 with TRBJ2-5; 11 bases are shared with TRBD2. This clonotype was obtained from a female donor in good health, enrolled as a control in a pregnancy study. Sequencing used peripheral blood, obtained in the first trimester of pregnancy. The CDR3 loop is CASSFSGTSGQETQYF. The CDR3 nucleotides are TGTGCCAGCAGTTTTTCCGGGACTAGCGGCCAAGAGACCCAGTACTTC.